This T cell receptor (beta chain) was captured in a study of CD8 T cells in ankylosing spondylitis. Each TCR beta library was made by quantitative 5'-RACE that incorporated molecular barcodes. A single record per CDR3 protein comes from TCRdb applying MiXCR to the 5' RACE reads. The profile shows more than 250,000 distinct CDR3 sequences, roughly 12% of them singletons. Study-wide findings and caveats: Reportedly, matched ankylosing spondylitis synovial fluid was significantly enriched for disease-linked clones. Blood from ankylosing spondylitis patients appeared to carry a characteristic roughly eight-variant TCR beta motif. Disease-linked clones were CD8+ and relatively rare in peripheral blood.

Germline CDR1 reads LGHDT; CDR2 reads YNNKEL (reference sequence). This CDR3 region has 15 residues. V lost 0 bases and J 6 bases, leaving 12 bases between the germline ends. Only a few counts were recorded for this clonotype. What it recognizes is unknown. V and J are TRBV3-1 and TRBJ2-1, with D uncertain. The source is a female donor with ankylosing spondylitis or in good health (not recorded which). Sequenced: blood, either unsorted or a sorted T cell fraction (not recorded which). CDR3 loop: CASSQDPGAPNEQFF. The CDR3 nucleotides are TGTGCCAGCAGCCAAGACCCAGGAGCCCCCAATGAGCAGTTCTTC.